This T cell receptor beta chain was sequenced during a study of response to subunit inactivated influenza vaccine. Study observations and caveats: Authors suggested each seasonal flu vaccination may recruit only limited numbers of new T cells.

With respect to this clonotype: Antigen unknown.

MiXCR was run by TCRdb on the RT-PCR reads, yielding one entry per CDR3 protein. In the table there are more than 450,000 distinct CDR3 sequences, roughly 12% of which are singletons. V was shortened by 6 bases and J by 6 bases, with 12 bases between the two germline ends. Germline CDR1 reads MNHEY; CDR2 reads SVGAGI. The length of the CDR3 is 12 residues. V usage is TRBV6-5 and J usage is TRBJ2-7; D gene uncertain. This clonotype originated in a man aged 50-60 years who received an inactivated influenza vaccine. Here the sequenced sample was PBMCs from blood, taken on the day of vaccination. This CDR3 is CASRKIESEQYF. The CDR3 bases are TGTGCCAGCAGGAAGATAGAGAGCGAGCAGTACTTC.